What follows are 15 T cell receptor beta chains derived from one specimen sequenced in a study of blood T cell repertoires in COVID-19. Sequenced by immunoSEQ multiplex PCR; TCRdb stores in-frame clones only, minus some. This sample has tens of thousands of clones, with 88% found just once. Sequencing was carried out using peripheral blood. The origin of the receptors is a human donor with active COVID-19. The donor label of this sample is uncertain.

The rearrangement uses TRBV27 and TRBJ2-3; D possibly corresponds to TRBD2 (7 bases). CDR3 length equals 15 residues. V dropped 0 bases and J dropped 5 bases, with 12 bases sitting between them. Germline V CDR1 and CDR2: MNHEY, SMNVEV (reference sequence). In DNA, the CDR3 is TGTGCCAGCAGTTTATCCCAGGGGAGGGTAGATACGCAGTATTTT. Translating gives CASSLSQGRVDTQYF.

The rearrangement joins TRBV11-1 to TRBJ1-1, with TRBD1 matching 9 bases. CDR3 length: 15 residues. In germline, CDR1 is SGHAT, CDR2 FQDESV (reference sequence). V gave up 5 bases and J gave up 4 bases; unmatched junction bases: 8. In nucleotides, the CDR3 is TGTGCCAGCAGCCTACAGGGGGCGTTGGTCACTGAAGCTTTCTTT. It translates to CASSLQGALVTEAFF.

In nucleotides, the CDR3 is TGTGCCAGCAGTTTGGTACAGGTTACAAGAAAACTGTTTTTT. Its protein is CASSLVQVTRKLFF. The genes are TRBV28 and TRBJ1-4; TRBD1 is a possible D gene (5 bases). V dropped 3 bases and J dropped 10 bases, with 15 bases sitting between them. Germline V gene sequence: CDR1 MDHEN, CDR2 SYDVKM. The CDR3 consists of 14 residues.

The genes are TRBV28 and TRBJ1-4, with 7 bases identical to TRBD1. The trim removed 6 bases at V and 3 bases at J, leaving 7 bases unmatched. There are 15 residues in the CDR3. Per germline, CDR1 MDHEN and CDR2 SYDVKM. The CDR3 loop is CASSTTGRANEKLFF. CDR3 nucleotides: TGTGCCAGCAGCACGACAGGGCGGGCTAATGAAAAACTGTTTTTT.

V and J are TRBV29-1 and TRBJ1-2, with TRBD1 identical over 9 bases. The CDR3 spans 14 residues. V gave up 3 bases and J gave up 5 bases; unmatched junction bases: 7. CDR1 and CDR2 (germline): SQVTM, ANQGSEA. CDR3 region: CSVDESGQGYGYTF. The CDR3 DNA reads TGCAGCGTTGATGAATCGGGACAGGGATATGGCTACACCTTC. The whole variable domain, filled in from reference TRBV29-1 and TRBJ1-2, reads SAVISQKPSRDICQRGTSLTIQCQVDSQVTMMFWYRQQPGQSLTLIATANQGSEATYESGFVIDKFPISRPNLTFSTLTVSNMSPEDSSIYLCSVDESGQGYGYTFGSGTRLTVV.

V is TRBV7-3 and J is TRBJ2-3; D uncertain. Germline CDR1 reads SGHTA; CDR2 reads FQGTGA. The CDR3 is 16 residues long. V lost 4 bases to trimming and J lost 0 bases, with 14 bases between them. This CDR3 reads CASSSYLGASTDTQYF. The CDR3 region has the DNA TGTGCCAGCAGCTCCTACCTTGGAGCTAGCACAGATACGCAGTATTTT.

Comments on this clone: One junction end does not reproduce the germline sequence, and a read error may be involved. This sequence joins TRBV3-1 (or the pseudogene TRBV3-2) and TRBJ2-7, with 7 positions matching TRBD1. There are 12 residues in the CDR3. Per germline, CDR1 LGHDT and CDR2 YNNKEL (reference sequence). The CDR3 protein is CASSQGETGYHF. The CDR3 DNA follows: TGTGCCAGCAGTCAGGGGGAGACAGGGTACCACTTC.

The chain recombines TRBV10-3 with TRBJ2-3; tentatively, D is TRBD1 (5 bases). Deletions cut 7 bases from V and 4 bases from J, with 15 bases between. The CDR3 consists of 14 residues. The germline CDR1 and CDR2 sequences are ENHRY and SYGVKD. CDR3 protein: CAIKGLGNADTQYF. Here the CDR3 DNA reads TGTGCCATCAAGGGGTTGGGGAACGCAGATACGCAGTATTTT.

The chain is built from TRBV24-1 and TRBJ1-4; 9 nucleotides agree with TRBD1. Trimming removed 9 bases from V and 6 bases from J; junction bases left unmatched: 4. CDR3 length: 13 residues. Germline CDR1 reads KGHDR; CDR2 reads SFDVKD. CDR3 amino acids: CATSGQGYEKLFF. CDR3 nucleotides: TGTGCCACCTCTGGACAGGGGTATGAAAAACTGTTTTTT.

This chain links TRBV18 with TRBJ1-6; D might be TRBD1 (6 bases). CDR3 size: 13 residues. Germline V gene sequence: CDR1 KGHSH, CDR2 LQKENI. V lost 6 bases and J lost 8, with 11 bases in between. CDR3 nucleotide sequence: TGTGCCAGCTCCAATAACAGGGATTCACCCCTCCACTTT. Its translation: CASSNNRDSPLHF.

This clone was counted a few times. The V and J genes are TRBV19 and TRBJ2-3; D unresolved. Germline-derived CDR1 and CDR2 are LNHDA and SQIVND (reference sequence). CDR3 length: 12 amino acids. The V end was cut by 8 bases, the J end by 6 bases, with 12 bases between. The CDR3: CASRQSGDTQYF. CDR3 DNA sequence: TGTGCCAGTCGTCAAAGTGGCGATACGCAGTATTTT.

This clone has just one count. The chain recombines TRBV3-1 (or the pseudogene TRBV3-2) with TRBJ2-2; TRBD2 matches 11 bases. The V segment lost 3 bases and the J segment 2 bases; nucleotides outside the gene matches: 2. CDR1 is LGHDT, CDR2 YNNKEL, per germline (reference sequence). CDR3 length: 16 amino acids. The CDR3 loop reads CASSQTSGTNTGELFF. The CDR3 nucleotides read TGTGCCAGCAGCCAGACTAGCGGGACTAACACCGGGGAGCTGTTTTTT.

The CDR3, as DNA: TGTGCCAGCAGCCTGACTAGAACCTCCTACAATGAGCAGTTCTTC. This encodes CASSLTRTSYNEQFF. The J gene is TRBJ2-1, the V gene TRBV16, with D tentatively TRBD2 (6 bases). The V gene's germline CDR1 is KGHSY and CDR2 FQNENV. There are 15 residues in the CDR3. Deletions cut 4 bases from V and 0 bases from J, with 10 bases between.

The chain employs TRBV27 and TRBJ2-1; the D gene is possibly TRBD1 (6 bases). With 2 bases removed from V and 7 bases from J, the gap between germline ends came to 6 bases. CDR3 length: 12 residues. CDR1 MNHEY and CDR2 SMNVEV come from the germline V gene (reference sequence). This chain's CDR3 is CASSLTGNEQFF. CDR3 in DNA: TGTGCCAGCAGTTTAACAGGGAATGAGCAGTTCTTC.

This clone was found a few times. Other DNA sequences in this specimen translate into the identical CDR3. The chain links TRBV9 to TRBJ2-4, with 12 bases identical to TRBD2. The germline V gene has CDR1 SGDLS and CDR2 YYNGEE. The length of the CDR3 is 19 residues. The V and J ends lost 0 bases and 0 bases, in that order; junction bases with no gene match: 7. The CDR3 protein is CASSVGSSGGGLAKNIQYF. In DNA, the CDR3 is TGTGCCAGCAGCGTAGGTTCTAGCGGGGGGGGTTTAGCCAAAAACATTCAGTACTTC.